What follows are 27 T cell receptor beta chains derived from one specimen sequenced in a study of spatial heterogeneity in lung cancer. Using its own MiXCR run on the 5' RACE reads, TCRdb lists one record per CDR3 protein. This sample yields some 110,000 distinct CDR3 sequences, of which over 9% are seen a single time; roughly 15% belongs to the top ten. Time point denoted: blood at routine non-recurrence follow-up after resection. Unsorted tumor, nontumor lung tissue or cryopreserved PBMC supplied the whole RNA. This specimen was PBMCs, taken at follow-up. Receptor source: a male donor with early-stage non-small cell lung cancer.

This clonotype has just a few counts. The chain joins TRBV5-1 to TRBJ2-6; 7 bases fit TRBD2. Germline V gives CDR1 SGHRS, CDR2 YFSETQ. The CDR3 is 14 amino acids. The junction had 1 base not matched to a gene; V was cut back by 4 bases and J by 3 bases. The CDR3 region has the DNA TGCGCCAGCAGCCGGGAGGTTGGGGCCAACGTCCTGACTTTC. Protein sequence: CASSREVGANVLTF.

Notes on this clonotype: At one end, the junction sequence differs from germline, possibly due to a read error. The rearrangement joins TRBV28 to TRBJ2-2, with a possible D match to TRBD1 (6 bases). The CDR3 runs to 14 residues. Germline CDR1 and CDR2: MDHEN and SYDVKM. The CDR3 sequence: CASSLQGNPGELFF. In DNA, the CDR3 is TGTGCCAGCAGTTTACAGGGGAACCCCGGGGAGCTGTTTTTT. Variable domain in full (rest from reference TRBV28 and TRBJ2-2): DVKVTQSSRYLVKRTGEKVFLECVQDMDHENMFWYRQDPGLGLRLIYFSYDVKMKEKGDIPEGYSVSREKKERFSLILESASTNQTSMYLCASSLQGNPGELFFGEGSRLTVL.

This clonotype has a handful of counts. The CDR3: CASSLTGLRRLNTEAFF. For the CDR3, the DNA is TGTGCCAGCAGCTTAACGGGACTGCGACGTTTGAACACTGAAGCTTTCTTT. This chain links TRBV7-3 with TRBJ1-1; a possible D gene is TRBD1 (5 bases). The CDR3 loop spans 17 amino acids. Germline CDR1 reads SGHTA; CDR2 reads FQGTGA. V was clipped by 0 bases and J by 0 bases, with 14 bases between them.

This clonotype was seen a handful of times. This sequence joins TRBV15 and TRBJ1-1; D gene ambiguous. V was trimmed by 4 bases and J by 11 bases, leaving 17 bases between them. Germline-derived CDR1 and CDR2 are LNHNV and YYDKDF (reference sequence). There are 13 residues in the CDR3. CDR3 region: CATSTSRNRRAFF. As DNA, the CDR3 is TGTGCCACCAGCACCTCCCGGAACAGAAGGGCTTTCTTT.

The table lists this clonotype with many counts. The genes are TRBV5-1 and TRBJ2-1; tentatively, D is TRBD1 or TRBD2 (5 bases each). CDR1 and CDR2 from the germline V gene are SGHRS and YFSETQ. V lost 1 base and J 9 bases, leaving 20 bases between the germline ends. There are 16 residues in the CDR3. CDR3 coding DNA: TGCGCCAGCAGCTTGCTACTCACGCCGGGGCAAAGTGAGCAGTTCTTC. Residues: CASSLLLTPGQSEQFF. Full variable domain (missing parts from reference TRBV5-1 and TRBJ2-1): KAGVTQTPRYLIKTRGQQVTLSCSPISGHRSVSWYQQTPGQGLQFLFEYFSETQRNKGNFPGRFSGRQFSNSRSEMNVSTLELGDSALYLCASSLLLTPGQSEQFFGPGTRLTVL.

This clonotype turned up a few times. The chain couples TRBV7-3 to TRBJ2-5; no firm D call. V was pared by 4 bases and J by 5 bases, with 14 bases between. CDR3 length equals 14 residues. Germline V lookup: CDR1 SGHTA, CDR2 FQGTGA. The CDR3 nucleotides read TGTGCCAGCAGCTCTAACAGTGCTGGGGAGACCCAGTACTTC. It translates to CASSSNSAGETQYF.

V and J are TRBV7-8 and TRBJ1-5; no definite D call. The germline V and J ends were trimmed by 1 base and 4 bases, with 8 bases remaining between them. CDR3 length equals 14 residues. Germline CDR1 and CDR2: SGHVS and FQNEAQ. CDR3 loop: CASSLEGLNQPQHF. For the CDR3, the DNA is TGTGCCAGCAGCTTAGAAGGCTTAAATCAGCCCCAGCATTTT.

There are many counts of this clonotype. The CDR3 DNA follows: TGTGCCAGCAGTTCAGGGGCCAACTCTGGAAACACCATATATTTT. Translating gives CASSSGANSGNTIYF. This chain connects TRBV12-3 or TRBV12-4 to TRBJ1-3; D is possibly TRBD1 (6 bases). The ends were cut back, 4 bases at V and 0 bases at J, with 10 bases in the middle. This CDR3 is 15 amino acids long.

This clonotype was observed a single time. V usage is TRBV5-1 and J usage is TRBJ1-5, with D uncertain. The CDR3 covers 14 residues. Trimming stripped 0 bases from V and 6 bases from J, with 10 bases between. CDR1 SGHRS and CDR2 YFSETQ come from the germline V gene. The CDR3 bases are TGCGCCAGCAGCTTGGAAGGGTTAACTCAGCCCCAGCATTTT. Encoded protein: CASSLEGLTQPQHF.

The chain has TRBV30 and TRBJ1-2; tentatively, D is TRBD1 (5 bases). Germline-derived CDR1 and CDR2 are GTSNPN and SVGIG (reference sequence). The CDR3 runs 14 residues. The germline V and J ends were trimmed by 4 bases and 2 bases, with 14 bases remaining between them. CDR3 loop: CAWKRGWRNYGYTF. The CDR3 DNA reads as TGTGCCTGGAAGCGGGGCTGGAGGAACTATGGCTACACCTTC.

The chain recombines TRBV29-1 with TRBJ1-1; D not certain. V was shortened by 2 bases and J by 7 bases, with 14 bases between the two germline ends. This CDR3 region has 13 residues. In germline, CDR1 is SQVTM, CDR2 ANQGSEA. CDR3 DNA sequence: TGCAGCGTTGAACAGGTTTTCCCCCTTGAAGCTTTCTTT. Amino acids: CSVEQVFPLEAFF. Supplemented by reference TRBV29-1 and TRBJ1-1, the full variable domain reads SAVISQKPSRDICQRGTSLTIQCQVDSQVTMMFWYRQQPGQSLTLIATANQGSEATYESGFVIDKFPISRPNLTFSTLTVSNMSPEDSSIYLCSVEQVFPLEAFFGQGTRLTVV.

The rearrangement links TRBV27 to TRBJ1-1; D ambiguous. Germline V gives CDR1 MNHEY, CDR2 SMNVEV (reference sequence). V was shortened by 5 bases and J by 7 bases, with 14 bases between the two germline ends. The CDR3 sequence is 13 residues long. CDR3 nucleotides: TGTGCCAGCAGTCCGCGGCAAGCGAATGAAGCTTTCTTT. It translates to CASSPRQANEAFF.

This clonotype has a count of ten or more. The chain has TRBV7-8 and TRBJ2-1, with TRBD2 matching 8 bases. Trimming cost V 5 bases and J 5 bases; bases outside gene matches: 11. Per the germline V gene, CDR1 is SGHVS and CDR2 is FQNEAQ. The CDR3 has 16 residues. CDR3 sequence reads: CASSPGGGPIDNEQFF. The CDR3 DNA reads as TGTGCCAGCAGCCCCGGGGGGGGGCCAATAGACAATGAGCAGTTCTTC.

A few counts support this clonotype. This chain links TRBV7-2 with TRBJ1-5; weak D call: TRBD1 (6 bases). The CDR3 consists of 15 residues. V lost 3 bases, J lost 0 bases, and 9 bases lay in between. CDR1 and CDR2 from the germline V gene are SGHTA and FQGNSA. CDR3 in DNA: TGTGCCAGCAGCTTCAGGGGCGGTAGCAATCAGCCCCAGCATTTT. Protein sequence: CASSFRGGSNQPQHF.

V and J are TRBV27 and TRBJ1-1, with D possibly being TRBD1 (5 bases). V was pared by 4 bases and J by 4 bases, with 10 bases between. The CDR3 runs to 13 residues. In germline, CDR1 is MNHEY, CDR2 SMNVEV (reference sequence). The CDR3 nucleotides are TGTGCCAGCAGTTCCTCCGGGACCACTGAAGCTTTCTTT. Its translation: CASSSSGTTEAFF.

The chain carries TRBV12-5 and TRBJ1-2, with D possibly matching TRBD1 (5 bases). The CDR3 is 14 residues long. Germline CDR1 is LGHNT and CDR2 is FRNRAP. The germline V and J ends were trimmed by 5 bases and 6 bases, with 16 bases remaining between them. CDR3 protein: CASGRPGQGNGYTF. Written as DNA, the CDR3 is TGTGCTAGTGGTCGCCCCGGGCAGGGCAATGGCTACACCTTC.

This clonotype was picked up a small number of times. The J gene is TRBJ2-3, the V gene TRBV28, with D possibly TRBD1 on 6 matching bases. V lost 3 bases and J 4 bases, leaving 14 bases between the germline ends. Germline loops: CDR1 MDHEN, CDR2 SYDVKM. This CDR3 comprises 15 residues. CDR3 coding DNA: TGTGCCAGCAGTTTCATAGGGACATTTGCAGATACGCAGTATTTT. This gives the protein CASSFIGTFADTQYF.

This clonotype was recorded many times. The chain links TRBV7-2 to TRBJ1-3, with D perhaps matching TRBD1 (6 bases). The V end was cut by 5 bases, the J end by 0 bases, with 11 bases between. The CDR3 spans 15 residues. From germline, CDR1 is SGHTA and CDR2 FQGNSA. The CDR3 sequence: CASSPQGTSGNTIYF. CDR3 nucleotide sequence: TGTGCCAGCAGCCCCCAGGGGACCTCTGGAAACACCATATATTTT.

The sample holds a few counts of this clonotype. The gene calls are TRBV6-1 and TRBJ1-6, with D possibly being TRBD1 (5 bases). Trimming cost V 11 bases and J 11 bases, with 19 bases left between them. Germline CDR1 MNHNS, CDR2 SASEGT. This CDR3 contains 13 residues. This CDR3 is CAAQEVNFPPLHF. CDR3 sequence (DNA): TGTGCCGCACAGGAGGTGAATTTCCCACCCCTCCACTTT.

The rearrangement joins TRBV2 to TRBJ1-6, with unresolved D. Germline V CDR1 and CDR2: SNHLY, FYNNEI. V was clipped by 0 bases and J by 5 bases, with 8 bases between them. The CDR3 is 15 amino acids. Here the CDR3 DNA reads TGTGCCAGCAGTGAAGCGCAACGGAATAATTCACCCCTCCACTTT. Amino acid sequence: CASSEAQRNNSPLHF.

This clonotype was found a few times. The V call is TRBV10-3, the J call TRBJ1-5, with 7 bases identical to TRBD1. The CDR3 has 15 residues. The junction had 4 bases not matched to a gene; V was cut back by 0 bases and J by 5 bases. Germline lookup yields CDR1 ENHRY and CDR2 SYGVKD. CDR3 protein: CAISESDRVYQPQHF. CDR3 bases: TGTGCCATCAGTGAGTCTGACAGGGTGTATCAGCCCCAGCATTTT.

This rearrangement joins TRBV5-1 to TRBJ1-1; D perhaps matches TRBD1 (5 bases). Trimming shortened V by 1 base and J by 4 bases, and 17 bases separated the two germline ends. Germline CDR1 reads SGHRS; CDR2 reads YFSETQ. CDR3 length: 16 residues. The chain's CDR3 is CASSLKTAPAPTEAFF. CDR3 bases: TGCGCCAGCAGCTTGAAGACAGCGCCAGCCCCCACTGAAGCTTTCTTT.

This sequence joins TRBV20-1 and TRBJ1-1; D call uncertain. The CDR3 runs to 14 residues. V dropped 3 bases and J dropped 2 bases, with 13 bases sitting between them. Germline V gene sequence: CDR1 DFQATT, CDR2 SNEGSKA (reference sequence). CDR3 sequence reads: CSARPSGRNTEAFF. The CDR3 nucleotides are TGCAGTGCTAGGCCCTCTGGGAGAAACACTGAAGCTTTCTTT.

The chain joins TRBV6-1 to TRBJ2-7; the match to TRBD1 covers 10 bases. Germline V gene data show CDR1 as MNHNS and CDR2 as SASEGT. Trimming took 3 bases from V and 4 from J; bases not matched to a gene: 9. The CDR3 has 16 residues. CDR3 in DNA: TGTGCCAGCAGTGATCCTAGGACAGGGGGATTTTACGAGCAGTACTTC. This gives the protein CASSDPRTGGFYEQYF.

About this clonotype itself: The final CDR3 position lacks the conserved phenylalanine or tryptophan, pointing to a likely read error. The CDR3 here is CASSPGLAGRTNTGELFS. The CDR3 DNA follows: TGTGCCAGCAGCCCTGGACTAGCGGGGAGAACGAACACCGGGGAGCTGTTTTCT. The chain carries TRBV12-3 or TRBV12-4 and TRBJ2-2; 12 positions match TRBD2. The CDR3 extends over 18 amino acids. J was trimmed by 0 bases and V by 6 bases; bases with no gene match: 8.

This clonotype was seen at least ten times. V usage is TRBV29-1 and J usage is TRBJ2-3, with D possibly being TRBD2 (6 bases). The V end was cut by 7 bases, the J end by 3 bases, with 17 bases between. Germline V gene sequence: CDR1 SQVTM, CDR2 ANQGSEA. The CDR3 is 14 amino acids. The CDR3 DNA reads TGCAGCGCCTACGCCGGGGGATGGACAGATACGCAGTATTTT. Encoded protein: CSAYAGGWTDTQYF.

This clonotype has a handful of counts. The chain combines TRBV6-1 with TRBJ2-4, with D uncertain. Between the trimmed V and J ends, which lost 1 base and 1 base, there was a span of 11 bases. Looked up from germline, CDR1 is MNHNS and CDR2 is SASEGT. The CDR3 consists of 16 residues. Here the CDR3 reads CASSEGENPAKNIQYF. As DNA, the CDR3 is TGTGCCAGCAGTGAAGGCGAAAACCCCGCCAAAAACATTCAGTACTTC.